The entry below gives a single TCR beta chain sequence along with its context. The repertoire was sequenced with immunoSEQ multiplex PCR; TCRdb's copy has only in-frame clones and lacks some. The sample has some 10,000 clones, more than 70% seen once. This entry comes from a study of sequential checkpoint blockade in melanoma. In the study overall: Randomization was 1:1 between first-line nivolumab→ipilimumab and ipilimumab→nivolumab. Both treatment sequences were followed by maintenance nivolumab.

Documented treatment: randomized to nivolumab then ipilimumab (arm A) or the reverse (arm B). DNA-damaging chemotherapy had not been given to any patient beforehand. From thawed PBMCs, live CD3+CD8+ cells negative for CD19 and CD56 were sorted. The CDR3 is made up of 14 amino acids. Germline V gene data show CDR1 as SGDLS and CDR2 as YYNGEE. This sequence originates from a human donor with melanoma. The chain combines TRBV9 with TRBJ2-5; 10 nucleotides align to TRBD1. The end of the DNA is better explained by TRBJ2-7, so the J call may be wrong. The sample in question was CD8+ T cells sorted from blood (inferred from file names), obtained from a patient given nivolumab and ipilimumab in sequence. This CDR3 is CASSVDRGSYEQYF. CDR3 coding DNA: TGTGCCAGCAGCGTGGACAGGGGGTCTTACGAGCAGTACTTC.